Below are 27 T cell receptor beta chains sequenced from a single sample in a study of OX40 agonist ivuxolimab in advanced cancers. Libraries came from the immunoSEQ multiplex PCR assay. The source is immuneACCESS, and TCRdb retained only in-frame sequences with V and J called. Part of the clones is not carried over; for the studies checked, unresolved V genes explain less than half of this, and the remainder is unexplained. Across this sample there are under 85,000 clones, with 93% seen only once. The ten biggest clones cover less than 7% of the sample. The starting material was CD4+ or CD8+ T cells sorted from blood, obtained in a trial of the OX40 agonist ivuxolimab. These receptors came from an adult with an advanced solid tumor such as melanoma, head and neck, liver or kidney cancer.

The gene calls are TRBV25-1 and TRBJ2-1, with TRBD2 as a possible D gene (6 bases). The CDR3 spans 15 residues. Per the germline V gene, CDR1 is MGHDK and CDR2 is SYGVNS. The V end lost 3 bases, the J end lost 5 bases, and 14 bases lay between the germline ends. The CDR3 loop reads CASSDRDWGNNEQFF. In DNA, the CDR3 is TGTGCCAGCAGTGACCGGGACTGGGGGAACAATGAGCAGTTCTTC.

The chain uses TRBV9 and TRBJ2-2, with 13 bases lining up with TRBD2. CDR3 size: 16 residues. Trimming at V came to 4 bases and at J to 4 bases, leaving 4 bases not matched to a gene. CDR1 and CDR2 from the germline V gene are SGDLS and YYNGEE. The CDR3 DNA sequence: TGTGCCAGCAGCTCGGGACTAGCGGGGTTCACCGGGGAGCTGTTTTTT. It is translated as CASSSGLAGFTGELFF.

The CDR3 here is CASSLGANTEAFF. DNA of the CDR3: TGTGCCAGCAGCTTAGGGGCGAACACTGAAGCTTTCTTT. J is TRBJ1-1 and V is TRBV7-2; D unclear. Germline CDR1 SGHTA, CDR2 FQGNSA. The CDR3 extends over 13 amino acids. The V end was cut by 1 base, the J end by 1 base, with 4 bases between. Based on the CDR3 plus reference TRBV7-2 and TRBJ1-1, the full variable domain is GAGVSQSPSNKVTEKGKDVELRCDPISGHTALYWYRQSLGQGLEFLIYFQGNSAPDKSGLPSDRFSAERTGGSVSTLTIQRTQQEDSAVYLCASSLGANTEAFFGQGTRLTVV.

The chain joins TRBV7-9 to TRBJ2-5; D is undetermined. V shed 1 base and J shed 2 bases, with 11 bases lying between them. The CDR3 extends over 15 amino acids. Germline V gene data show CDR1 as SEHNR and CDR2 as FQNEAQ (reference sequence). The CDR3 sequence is CASSLGPKLQETQYF. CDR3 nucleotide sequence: TGTGCCAGCAGCTTAGGCCCAAAGCTACAAGAGACCCAGTACTTC.

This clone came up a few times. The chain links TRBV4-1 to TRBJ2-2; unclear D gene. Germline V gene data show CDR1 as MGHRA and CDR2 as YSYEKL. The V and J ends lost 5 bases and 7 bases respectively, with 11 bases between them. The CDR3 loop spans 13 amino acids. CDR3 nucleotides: TGCGCCAGCAGCGGGAACATCAACGGGGAGCTGTTTTTT. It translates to CASSGNINGELFF.

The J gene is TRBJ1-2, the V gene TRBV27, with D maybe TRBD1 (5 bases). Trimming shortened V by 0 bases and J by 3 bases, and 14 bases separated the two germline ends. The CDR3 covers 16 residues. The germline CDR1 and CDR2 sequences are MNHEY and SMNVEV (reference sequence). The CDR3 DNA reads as TGTGCCAGCAGTTTATCCCCAGGGAGCGCCTACTATGGCTACACCTTC. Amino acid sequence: CASSLSPGSAYYGYTF.

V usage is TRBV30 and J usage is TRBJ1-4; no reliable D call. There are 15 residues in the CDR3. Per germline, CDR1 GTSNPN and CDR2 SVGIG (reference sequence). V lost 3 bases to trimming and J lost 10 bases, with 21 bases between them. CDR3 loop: CAWRPGRAMGGKLFF. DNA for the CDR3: TGTGCCTGGAGACCCGGGAGGGCCATGGGTGGAAAACTGTTTTTT.

DNA for the CDR3: TGTGCCAGTAGTATGTTCGGCACCACTGAAGCTTTCTTT. This codes for CASSMFGTTEAFF. The rearrangement joins TRBV19 to TRBJ1-1; D is undetermined. This CDR3 is 13 amino acids long. The germline gives CDR1 LNHDA, CDR2 SQIVND (reference sequence). V lost 3 bases and J 4 bases, leaving 9 bases between the germline ends.

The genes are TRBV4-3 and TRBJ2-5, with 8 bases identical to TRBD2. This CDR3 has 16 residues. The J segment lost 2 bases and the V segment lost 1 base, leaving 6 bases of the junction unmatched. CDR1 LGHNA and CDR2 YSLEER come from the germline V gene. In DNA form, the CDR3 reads TGCGCCAGCAGCCAAGGGGTAGCGGGGACACAAGAGACCCAGTACTTC. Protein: CASSQGVAGTQETQYF.

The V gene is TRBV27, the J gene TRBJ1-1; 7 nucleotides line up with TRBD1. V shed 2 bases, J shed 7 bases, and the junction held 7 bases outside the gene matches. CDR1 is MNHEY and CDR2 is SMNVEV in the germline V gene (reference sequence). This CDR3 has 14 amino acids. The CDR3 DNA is TGTGCCAGCAGTTTAAGGGGAGGGGGCCGTGAAGCTTTCTTT. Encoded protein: CASSLRGGGREAFF.

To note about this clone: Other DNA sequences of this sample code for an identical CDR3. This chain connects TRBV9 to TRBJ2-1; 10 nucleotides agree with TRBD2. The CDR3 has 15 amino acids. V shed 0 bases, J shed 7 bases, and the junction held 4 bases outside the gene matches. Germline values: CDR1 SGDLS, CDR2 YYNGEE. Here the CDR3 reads CASSVASGGGNEQFF. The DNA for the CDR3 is TGTGCCAGCAGCGTAGCCAGCGGGGGGGGAAATGAGCAGTTCTTC.

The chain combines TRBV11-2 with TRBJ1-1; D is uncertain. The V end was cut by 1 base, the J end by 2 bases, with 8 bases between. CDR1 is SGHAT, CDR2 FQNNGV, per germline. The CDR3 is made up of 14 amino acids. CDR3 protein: CASSLGNRNTEAFF. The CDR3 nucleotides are TGTGCCAGCAGCTTAGGGAACAGAAACACTGAAGCTTTCTTT.

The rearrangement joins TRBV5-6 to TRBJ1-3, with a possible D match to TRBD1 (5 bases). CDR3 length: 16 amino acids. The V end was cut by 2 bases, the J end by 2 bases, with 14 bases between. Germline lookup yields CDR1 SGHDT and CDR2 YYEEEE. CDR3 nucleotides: TGTGCCAGCAGCTTTGGTCGGGGGTTGCCTGGAAACACCATATATTTT. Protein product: CASSFGRGLPGNTIYF.

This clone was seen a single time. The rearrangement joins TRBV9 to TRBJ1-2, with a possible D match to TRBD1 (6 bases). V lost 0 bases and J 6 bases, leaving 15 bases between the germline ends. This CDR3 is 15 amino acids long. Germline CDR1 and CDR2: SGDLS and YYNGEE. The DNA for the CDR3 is TGTGCCAGCAGCGTAGTTTCGGGGGCAATCGATGGCTACACCTTC. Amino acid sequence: CASSVVSGAIDGYTF.

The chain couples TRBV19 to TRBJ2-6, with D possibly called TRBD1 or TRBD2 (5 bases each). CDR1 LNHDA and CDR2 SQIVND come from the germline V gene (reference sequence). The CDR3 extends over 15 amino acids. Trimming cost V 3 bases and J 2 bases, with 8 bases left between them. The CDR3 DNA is TGTGCCAGTAGTATGAGGGGCCCTGGGGCCAACGTCCTGACTTTC. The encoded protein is CASSMRGPGANVLTF.

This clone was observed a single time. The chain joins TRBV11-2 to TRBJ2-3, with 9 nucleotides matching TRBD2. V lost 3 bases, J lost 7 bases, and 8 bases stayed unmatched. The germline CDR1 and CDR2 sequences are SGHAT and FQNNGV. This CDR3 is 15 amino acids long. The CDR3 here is CASSFSGSHSYTQYF. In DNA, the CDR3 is TGTGCCAGCAGCTTTAGCGGGAGCCACTCTTATACGCAGTATTTT. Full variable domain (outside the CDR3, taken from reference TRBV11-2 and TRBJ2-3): EAGVAQSPRYKIIEKRQSVAFWCNPISGHATLYWYQQILGQGPKLLIQFQNNGVVDDSQLPKDRFSAERLKGVDSTLKIQPAKLEDSAVYLCASSFSGSHSYTQYFGPGTRLTVL.

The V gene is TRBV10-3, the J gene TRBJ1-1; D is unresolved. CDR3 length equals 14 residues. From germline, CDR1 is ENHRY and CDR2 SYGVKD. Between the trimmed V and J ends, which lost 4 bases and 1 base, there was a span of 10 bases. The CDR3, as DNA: TGTGCCATCAGTGGTGTCACGCCGAACACTGAAGCTTTCTTT. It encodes CAISGVTPNTEAFF.

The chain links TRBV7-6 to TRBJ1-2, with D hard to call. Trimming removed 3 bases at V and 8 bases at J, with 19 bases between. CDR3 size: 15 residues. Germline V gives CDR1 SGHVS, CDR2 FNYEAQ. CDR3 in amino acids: CASSLRQADPRGYTF. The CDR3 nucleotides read TGTGCCAGCAGCTTGAGGCAGGCGGATCCTCGGGGCTACACCTTC.

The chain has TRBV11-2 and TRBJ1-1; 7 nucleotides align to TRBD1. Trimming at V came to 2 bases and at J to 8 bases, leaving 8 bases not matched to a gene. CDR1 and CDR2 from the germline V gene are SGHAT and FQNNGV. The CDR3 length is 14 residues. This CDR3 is CASSLWPRGGEAFF. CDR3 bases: TGTGCCAGCAGCTTATGGCCCAGGGGGGGGGAAGCTTTCTTT.

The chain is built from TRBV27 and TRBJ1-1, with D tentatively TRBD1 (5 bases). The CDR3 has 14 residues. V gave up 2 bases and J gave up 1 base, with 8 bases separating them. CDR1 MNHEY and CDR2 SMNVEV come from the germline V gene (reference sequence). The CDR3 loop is CASSLGTANTEAFF. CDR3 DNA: TGTGCCAGCAGTTTAGGGACGGCGAACACTGAAGCTTTCTTT.

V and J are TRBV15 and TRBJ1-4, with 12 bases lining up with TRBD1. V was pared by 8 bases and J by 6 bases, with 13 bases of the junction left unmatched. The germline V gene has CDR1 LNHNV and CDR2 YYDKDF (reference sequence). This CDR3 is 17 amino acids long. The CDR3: CATVRKPGQGAHEKLFF. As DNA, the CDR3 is TGTGCCACCGTACGGAAACCGGGACAGGGGGCTCATGAAAAACTGTTTTTT.

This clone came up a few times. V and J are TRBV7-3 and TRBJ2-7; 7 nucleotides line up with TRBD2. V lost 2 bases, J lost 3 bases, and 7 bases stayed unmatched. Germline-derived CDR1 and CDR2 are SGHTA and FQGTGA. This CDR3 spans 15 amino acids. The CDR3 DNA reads TGTGCCAGCAGCTTAGCTCTAGCGGATCACTACGAGCAGTACTTC. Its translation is CASSLALADHYEQYF.

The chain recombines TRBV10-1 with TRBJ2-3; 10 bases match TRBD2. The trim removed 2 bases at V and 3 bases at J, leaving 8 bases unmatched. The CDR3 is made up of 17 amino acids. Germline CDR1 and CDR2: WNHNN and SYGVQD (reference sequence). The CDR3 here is CASSEPLAGASTDTQYF. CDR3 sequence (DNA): TGCGCCAGCAGTGAGCCCCTAGCGGGAGCCTCGACAGATACGCAGTATTTT.

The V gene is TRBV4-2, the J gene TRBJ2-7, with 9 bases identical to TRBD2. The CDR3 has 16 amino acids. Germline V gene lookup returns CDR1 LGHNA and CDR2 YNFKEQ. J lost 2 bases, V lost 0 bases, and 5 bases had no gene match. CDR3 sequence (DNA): TGTGCCAGCAGCCAAGAGTCGACTAGCGGAGCCTACGAGCAGTACTTC. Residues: CASSQESTSGAYEQYF.

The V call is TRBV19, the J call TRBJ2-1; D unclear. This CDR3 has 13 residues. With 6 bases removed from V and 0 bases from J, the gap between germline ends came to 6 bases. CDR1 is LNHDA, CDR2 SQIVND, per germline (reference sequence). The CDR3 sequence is CASSLYSYNEQFF. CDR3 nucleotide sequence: TGTGCCAGTAGCCTTTACTCCTACAATGAGCAGTTCTTC.

The CDR3: CASSSGGSEQFF. As DNA, the CDR3 is TGTGCCAGCAGCTCCGGAGGGTCTGAGCAGTTCTTC. The chain couples TRBV5-6 to TRBJ2-1, with TRBD2 as a possible D gene (6 bases). This CDR3 is built from 12 residues. Per the germline V gene, CDR1 is SGHDT and CDR2 is YYEEEE. The V and J ends lost 3 bases and 9 bases respectively, with 10 bases between them. The entire variable domain, with the rest obtained from reference TRBV5-6 and TRBJ2-1, is as follows: DAGVTQSPTHLIKTRGQQVTLRCSPKSGHDTVSWYQQALGQGPQFIFQYYEEEERQRGNFPDRFSGHQFPNYSSELNVNALLLGDSALYLCASSSGGSEQFFGPGTRLTVL.

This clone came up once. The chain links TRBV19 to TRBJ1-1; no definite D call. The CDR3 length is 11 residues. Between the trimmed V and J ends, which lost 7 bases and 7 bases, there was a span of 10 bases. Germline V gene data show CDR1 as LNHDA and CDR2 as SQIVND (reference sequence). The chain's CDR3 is CASIVGIEAFF. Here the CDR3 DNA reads TGTGCCAGTATTGTAGGTATTGAAGCTTTCTTT.